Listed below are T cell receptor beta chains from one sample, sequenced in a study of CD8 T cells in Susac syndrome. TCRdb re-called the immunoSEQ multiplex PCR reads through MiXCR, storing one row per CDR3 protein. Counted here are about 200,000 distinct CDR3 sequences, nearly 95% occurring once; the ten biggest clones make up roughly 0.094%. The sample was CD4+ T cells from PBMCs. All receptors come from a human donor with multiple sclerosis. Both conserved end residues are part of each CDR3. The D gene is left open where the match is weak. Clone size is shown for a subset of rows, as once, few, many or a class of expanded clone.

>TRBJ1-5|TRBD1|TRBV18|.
TGTGCCAGCTCACAGCAAGAGACAGGGGTGCTGGTCCAGCATTTT
CASSQQETGVLVQHF
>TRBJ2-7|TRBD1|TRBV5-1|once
TGCGCCAGCAGCCCGGGACAGGGTTTCCGCGAGCAGTACTTC
CASSPGQGFREQYF
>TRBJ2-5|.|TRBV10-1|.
TGCGCCAGCAGCGCCTCGACAGGGAGGGGACTAGAGACCCAGTACTTC
CASSASTGRGLETQYF
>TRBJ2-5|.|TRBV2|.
TGTGCCACCCGGAGGGTGGAGACCCAGTACTTC
CATRRVETQYF
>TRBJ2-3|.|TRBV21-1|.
TGTGCCAGCAGCAAGGCAGGGCGGGGGCATCAGGCAGATACGCAGTATTTT
CASSKAGRGHQADTQYF
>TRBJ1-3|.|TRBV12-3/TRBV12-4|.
TGTGCCAGCGATCGCAGGGTCTCTGGAAACACCATATATTTT
CASDRRVSGNTIYF
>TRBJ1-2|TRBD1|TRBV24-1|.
TGTGCCACCAGTCGGAAGACAGGGGGCTATGGCTACACCTTC
CATSRKTGGYGYTF
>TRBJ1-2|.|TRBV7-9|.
TGTGCCAGCAGCTTAGGGGCGGTTGCGGGCTACACCTTC
CASSLGAVAGYTF
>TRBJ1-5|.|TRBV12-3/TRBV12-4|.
TGTGCCAGCAGTTCTCCAGCTCAGCCCCAGCATTTT
CASSSPAQPQHF
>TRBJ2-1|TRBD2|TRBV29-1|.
TGCAGCGTTGAATGGGACCGGGGGGTACAGTTCTTC
CSVEWDRGVQFF
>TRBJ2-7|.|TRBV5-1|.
TGCGCCAGCAGCTTGGAGCTCCCGGCCACGAGGCAGTACTTC
CASSLELPATRQYF
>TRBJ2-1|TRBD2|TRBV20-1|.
TGCAGTGCTCCCGCGGTAGCGGGGGGTTCGATTGAGCAGTTCTTC
CSAPAVAGGSIEQFF
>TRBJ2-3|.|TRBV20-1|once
TGCAGTGCGGATGTGCCCTTTTCCAGCACAGATACGCAGTATTTT
CSADVPFSSTDTQYF
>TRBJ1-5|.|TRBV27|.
TGTGCCAGCAGTTTTGGCAGGAATAGCAATCAGCCCCAGCATTTT
CASSFGRNSNQPQHF
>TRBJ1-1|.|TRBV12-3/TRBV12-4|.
TGTGCCAGCAGTTTTGAGACTGAAGCTTTCTTT
CASSFETEAFF
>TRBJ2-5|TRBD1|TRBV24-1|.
TGTGCCACCAGTCCAGGGACAGGGGGGCAAGAGACCCAGTACTTC
CATSPGTGGQETQYF
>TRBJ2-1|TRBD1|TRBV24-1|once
TGTGCCACCAGTGGGGGGACAGGGAGGCTGTCGAATGAGCAGTTCTTC
CATSGGTGRLSNEQFF
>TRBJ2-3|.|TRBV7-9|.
TGTGCCAGCAGGGATTGGACAGGCACAGATACGCAGTATTTT
CASRDWTGTDTQYF
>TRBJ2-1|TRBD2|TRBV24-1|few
TGTGCCACCCGGGGGGACAATGAGCAGTTCTTC
CATRGDNEQFF
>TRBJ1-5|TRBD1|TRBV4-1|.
TGCGCCAGCAGCCAAGAGGGACAGGGAGGAAGTCAGCCCCAGCATTTT
CASSQEGQGGSQPQHF
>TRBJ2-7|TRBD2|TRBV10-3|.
TGTGCCACCCGGGGGGGAACCGGTACCTACGAGCAGTACTTC
CATRGGTGTYEQYF
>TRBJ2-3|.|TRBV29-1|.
TGCAGCGTTGTACATGCGGGACCGAGCACAGATACGCAGTATTTT
CSVVHAGPSTDTQYF
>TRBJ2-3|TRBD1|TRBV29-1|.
TGCAGCGTTGCCCGGACAGGGAGCACAGATACGCAGTATTTT
CSVARTGSTDTQYF
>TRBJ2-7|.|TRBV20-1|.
TGCAGTGCTCCTGGTAAATACGAGCAGTACTTC
CSAPGKYEQYF
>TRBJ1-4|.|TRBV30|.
TGTGCCTTCCAGAAAGAGGTTGACCTCGAACTGTTTTTT
CAFQKEVDLELFF
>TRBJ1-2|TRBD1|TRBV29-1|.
TGCAGCGCGACGGACAGGGGGTCGAACTATGGCTACACCTTC
CSATDRGSNYGYTF
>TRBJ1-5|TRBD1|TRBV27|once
TGTGCCAGCAGTTTCCAGGGGGAGCATCAGCCCCAGCATTTT
CASSFQGEHQPQHF
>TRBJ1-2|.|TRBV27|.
TGTGCCAGCAGCCGAGATGGGGGACGGTTGGGCTACACCTTC
CASSRDGGRLGYTF
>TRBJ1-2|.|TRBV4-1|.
TGCGCCAGCAGCCAAGATTTACAGGTCTACACCTTC
CASSQDLQVYTF
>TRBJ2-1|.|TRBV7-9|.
TGTGCCAGTCCATCGGGGCTAGGATTCAATGAGCAGTTCTTC
CASPSGLGFNEQFF
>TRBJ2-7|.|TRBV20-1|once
TGCAGTGCTAGAGAGACGGTGGGCCCCTACGAGCAGTACTTC
CSARETVGPYEQYF
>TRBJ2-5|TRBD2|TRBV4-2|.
TGTGCCAGCAGCCAACGGGAGGAACAAGAGACCCAGTACTTC
CASSQREEQETQYF
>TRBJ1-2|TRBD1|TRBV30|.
TGTGCCTGGAGTGTACCCGGGACAGGCGCCTATGGCTACACCTTC
CAWSVPGTGAYGYTF
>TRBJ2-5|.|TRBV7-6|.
TGTGCCAGCAGCTCCGTAGGGGCGCAGGGGACCCAGTACTTC
CASSSVGAQGTQYF
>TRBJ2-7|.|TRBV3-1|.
TGTGCCAGCAGCCACGGGACTGGGGTCGACGAGCAGTACTTC
CASSHGTGVDEQYF